The 10 T cell receptor beta chains in this list originate from one sample, sequenced in a study of cytomegalovirus exposure and HLA in healthy donors. The PCR employed 60 Vbeta primers together with 13 Jbeta primers. The repertoire was sequenced with immunoSEQ multiplex PCR; TCRdb's copy has only in-frame clones and lacks some. The sample holds about 200,000 clones, around 88% seen once. Sample: PBMCs. These receptors were obtained from a woman aged 25 to 39 in good health and CMV-seronegative.

The chain links TRBV7-9 to TRBJ2-7; possibly TRBD2 for D (6 bases). The CDR3 is 16 residues long. Deletions cut 4 bases from V and 0 bases from J, with 16 bases between. The germline V gene encodes CDR1 SEHNR and CDR2 FQNEAQ (reference sequence). DNA of the CDR3: TGTGCCAGCAGCTCGAGTGGGGGGATGAGCTCCTACGAGCAGTACTTC. Translating it yields CASSSSGGMSSYEQYF.

A few counts support this clone. J is TRBJ2-3 and V is TRBV5-5, with a possible D match to TRBD2 (6 bases). V was pared by 3 bases and J by 0 bases, with 14 bases between. Germline-derived CDR1 and CDR2 are SGHKS and YYEKEE (reference sequence). The CDR3 contains 16 residues. CDR3 protein: CASSWGVGGSTDTQYF. CDR3 DNA: TGTGCCAGCAGCTGGGGGGTGGGCGGGAGCACAGATACGCAGTATTTT.

The J gene is TRBJ2-5, the V gene TRBV7-8; TRBD1 might be the D (6 bases). From germline, CDR1 is SGHVS and CDR2 FQNEAQ. The ends were cut back, 5 bases at V and 4 bases at J, with 14 bases in the middle. The length of the CDR3 is 14 residues. The CDR3 protein is CASSPHWGRETQYF. CDR3 coding DNA: TGTGCCAGCAGCCCCCACTGGGGGCGAGAGACCCAGTACTTC.

Only one count was recorded for this clone. The V gene is TRBV27, the J gene TRBJ1-5; D gene unclear. There are 14 residues in the CDR3. Germline-derived CDR1 and CDR2 are MNHEY and SMNVEV (reference sequence). The V and J ends lost 4 bases and 2 bases respectively, with 9 bases between them. CDR3 region: CASSSLQGNQPQHF. CDR3 nucleotides: TGTGCCAGCAGTTCCCTCCAGGGCAATCAGCCCCAGCATTTT.

The chain carries TRBV9 and TRBJ2-3; unclear D gene. CDR1 and CDR2 (germline): SGDLS, YYNGEE. The CDR3 totals 17 residues. V lost 0 bases and J 2 bases, leaving 16 bases between the germline ends. The CDR3 DNA follows: TGTGCCAGCAGCGTAGTGGGTAGCCCCAAACTCACAGATACGCAGTATTTT. This encodes CASSVVGSPKLTDTQYF.

The rearrangement joins TRBV27 to TRBJ2-1; 11 positions agree with TRBD2. Germline assignment: CDR1 MNHEY and CDR2 SMNVEV (reference sequence). V shed 7 bases, J shed 5 bases, and the junction held 7 bases outside the gene matches. The length of the CDR3 is 15 residues. The CDR3 region is CASTRGTSGNNEQFF. CDR3 DNA: TGTGCCAGCACCCGCGGGACTAGCGGAAACAATGAGCAGTTCTTC.

The chain recombines TRBV7-9 with TRBJ1-5; D may be TRBD1 (5 bases). The V end lost 1 base, the J end lost 5 bases, and 9 bases lay between the germline ends. Germline V lookup: CDR1 SEHNR, CDR2 FQNEAQ (reference sequence). This CDR3 spans 14 amino acids. The CDR3 is CASSLGDSHQPQHF. CDR3 bases: TGTGCCAGCAGCTTAGGAGACAGTCATCAGCCCCAGCATTTT. The variable domain in full, with the rest retrieved from reference TRBV7-9 and TRBJ1-5, is DTGVSQNPRHKITKRGQNVTFRCDPISEHNRLYWYRQTLGQGPEFLTYFQNEAQLEKSRLLSDRFSAERPKGSFSTLEIQRTEQGDSAMYLCASSLGDSHQPQHFGDGTRLSIL.

This sequence joins TRBV7-8 and TRBJ2-1, with 8 bases fitting TRBD2. The CDR3 is 14 residues long. The V segment lost 4 bases and the J segment 5 bases; nucleotides outside the gene matches: 4. Germline V gene sequence: CDR1 SGHVS, CDR2 FQNEAQ. For the CDR3, the DNA is TGTGCCAGCAGCTCTACTAGCGGTGACAATGAGCAGTTCTTC. Its protein is CASSSTSGDNEQFF.

This clone showed up just a few times. V usage is TRBV7-8 and J usage is TRBJ1-1, with D possibly matching TRBD1 (5 bases). CDR3 length: 17 amino acids. Germline loops: CDR1 SGHVS, CDR2 FQNEAQ. Trimming removed 0 bases at V and 1 base at J, with 15 bases between. The CDR3 DNA follows: TGTGCCAGCAGCTTAGCGAGAAGACAGCTAAGGAACACTGAAGCTTTCTTT. Its protein product is CASSLARRQLRNTEAFF.

The V gene is TRBV7-2, the J gene TRBJ2-3, with a tentative D call TRBD1 (7 bases). This CDR3 is built from 16 residues. V was cut by 4 bases and J by 0 bases, with 14 bases left in between. Germline CDR1 is SGHTA and CDR2 is FQGNSA. This chain's CDR3 is CASSWYRGGSTDTQYF. The CDR3 region has the DNA TGTGCCAGCAGCTGGTACAGGGGAGGAAGCACAGATACGCAGTATTTT.